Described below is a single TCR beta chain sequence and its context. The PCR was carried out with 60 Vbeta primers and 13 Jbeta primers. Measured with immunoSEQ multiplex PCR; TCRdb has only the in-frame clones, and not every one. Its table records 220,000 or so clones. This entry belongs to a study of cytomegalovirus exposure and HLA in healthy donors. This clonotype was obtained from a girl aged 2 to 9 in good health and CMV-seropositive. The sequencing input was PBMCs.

This CDR3 is CASSMLVPGQGSRGYEQYF. The CDR3 DNA follows: TGTGCCAGTAGTATGCTCGTCCCGGGACAGGGTTCTCGAGGATACGAGCAGTACTTC. This chain connects TRBV19 to TRBJ2-7; 9 bases match TRBD1. Germline V CDR1 and CDR2: LNHDA, SQIVND (reference sequence). CDR3 length equals 19 residues. The trim removed 3 bases at V and 4 bases at J, leaving 19 bases unmatched.